Below, one T cell receptor (beta chain) is given with its context. What this receptor recognizes is not known. There are no base qualities to consult, and no much larger clone falls within one base. V is pared back by 1 base and J by 15 bases, with 16 bases lying between the germline termini. According to the germline V gene, CDR1 reads MNHNS and CDR2 reads SASEGT. Spanning cysteine to phenylalanine, the CDR3 consists of 13 amino acids. The sequence is cut down to CDR3 DNA, 39 bases in frame from base 1. The sample originates from a study of shared clonotypes between healthy human individuals (dated by TCRdb to 2018 to 2020). Some background on the complete study: The cohort comprised a couple of women and three men aged 18 to 49 years. Leukapheresis yielded between about 0.94 and 9 billion PBMCs per donor. For each donor, three plates each were used for CD4 naive and CD4 memory, two plates were used for CD8 naive, and one plate was used for CD8 memory. To estimate repertoire size and how much clonotype sharing occurs between individuals, the study deeply sequenced the blood TCR repertoires of about 5 healthy adults. To increase sequencing depth and limit assay-specific biases, TCR repertoire library preparation and sequencing were carried out by different laboratories using diverse techniques.

Using the deep immunoSEQ assay, multiplex PCR amplified TCR CDR3 regions from genomic DNA. Extracted genomic DNA from each cell subset was distributed evenly across all wells of several immunoSEQ 96-well plates, and each plate was treated as a replicate. For sorted subsets, about 200 ng genomic DNA, equal to tens of thousands of T cell genomes, was loaded into each replicate PCR. Purified libraries were measured with a Qubit 3.0 fluorometer, size-checked on a Bioanalyzer 2100, and measured again with the KAPA Library Quantification kit. A separate single-read 150-cycle Illumina NextSeq 550 flow cell was used to sequence each immunoSEQ 96-well plate. From the authors' description of their analysis: Because only junctional sequences without quality scores were contained in the immunoSEQ output, filtering matching that applied to full-length reads could not be performed. Sequences were annotated with PyIR, a Python wrapper for IgBLAST v1.9, and V/J genes and CDR3 were assigned using IMGT germline references. Reads with weak V/J assignments (E-value above 1e-6), missing CDR3, stop codons, out-of-frame junctions, or ambiguous translated residues were removed. V3J clonotypes were defined as sequences sharing the same inferred V gene, J gene, and CDR3 amino acid sequence. To compute the percentage overlap between repertoires, the number of shared unique clonotypes was divided by the size of the smaller repertoire. Repertoire richness was assessed with RTK rarefaction, the Chao1 estimator, and Recon v2.1 estimates of unobserved clonotypes. For all TCRbeta clonotypes obtained by the gDNA method from a handful of donors, generation probabilities were computed with OLGA. TCRdb obtained this table from immuneACCESS and retained in-frame rearrangements with V and J assigned. These tables miss some clones; where compared with another copy, unresolved V genes account for less than half of the shortfall, and the remainder is unexplained. The V and J calls and clone size come from that table; D and trimming were worked out from the DNA. The sample table shows more than 2 million clones, and about 95% are seen once. The ten largest clonotypes hold about 1.1% of the sample.

Overall study results and their limits: The genetic and exposure-history diversity represented was limited by the small number of donors. Incomplete sequencing was indicated by rarefaction of sorted-subset datasets, despite the large sequencing depth. Pairwise subsampling indicated that sequencing depth was expected to affect the degree of clonotype sharing among donors. Compared with non-shared clonotypes, clonotypes shared by all four sorted-subset donors had higher generation probabilities. When a few donors were compared, the shared fraction of clonotypes was around 5.1% for naive CD4, around 4% for naive CD8, more than 2% for memory CD4, and 0.35% to 0.4% for memory CD8. Larger estimated clonotype richness was generally found for naive subsets than for memory subsets. Only blood was sampled, and tissue TCR repertoires likely differ from those in blood.

CD8 naive samples were CD45RO-negative cells positively selected for CCR7, giving a CD45RA+CCR7+ population that excluded TemRA cells. Healthy HIV-negative adults with no recently reported acute infections or vaccinations were included as donors. All donors were Caucasian adults living in Nashville, Tennessee, USA. Blood was obtained by leukapheresis, after which PBMCs were separated by Ficoll-Histopaque density gradient centrifugation and cryopreserved in liquid nitrogen vapor phase. Purity and quantity of every magnetically sorted T cell population were checked by analytical flow cytometry. From each sorted fraction, genomic DNA was isolated and quantified by UV absorbance on a Nanodrop 2000c.

This chain joins TRBV6-1 to TRBJ2-4; the D gene is possibly TRBD1 or TRBD2, with 6 bases matching each. The source is a man younger than 35 in good health. Sequencing input: naive CD8+ T cells sorted from blood. Read against the paper, the sample's cell subset or site label means: CD45RA+CCR7+. CDR3 region: CASSEGKGGEGYF. The nucleotide sequence reads TGTGCCAGCAGTGAAGGGAAGGGGGGAGAGGGGTACTTC.